This T cell receptor beta chain stems from a study of cytomegalovirus exposure and HLA in healthy donors (dated by TCRdb to about 2017). Notes on the research overall: An earlier analysis of roughly 610 of the donors reported 250 to 350 Gb of sequence data and 117 million unique TCR beta sequences obtained from around 180 million T cells. Across approximately 400 genotyped donors of the cohort, an average of roughly 230,000 unique TCR beta nucleotide sequences per donor were sequenced, and around 19% of those sequences were non-productive. Roughly 300 gigabases of sequencing data and 75 million to 85 million unique TCR sequences made up an early release that covered 500 to 650 HLA-typed donors. Of the 350 to 400 genotyped donors, 81% fell in the genetic ancestry cluster associated with self-reported Caucasian donors. Rather than drawing on any new phenotypic data, the later analysis identified candidate immune exposures from TCR beta sequences and the way those sequences occurred across donors. An earlier analysis of some 500 of the donors used high-throughput TCR beta sequencing to judge whether each TCR beta V gene segment behaved as functional or pseudogenic. About five DR-DQ haplotypes were treated as single units for association and clustering because of strong linkage in the cohort. A later analysis re-examined previously published TCR beta repertoires from several hundred donors and added high-resolution HLA genotyping to investigate patterns of TCR occurrence. The number of donors typed differed by locus, with 629-630 for A, B, C, DRB1 and DQB1, roughly 550 for DQA1, 600 to 610 for DPA1, and some 470 for DPB1. A separate validation cohort of about 110 different subjects was used in addition to the approximately 610-subject first cohort. Donor age, sex, ethnicity and CMV serostatus were collected together with the repertoire data. To predict cytomegalovirus infection status, the study combined high-throughput TCR immunosequencing, statistical association of individual TCRs with disease status, and machine learning. The study profiled the T cell repertoires of under 850 subjects by immunosequencing and related them to cytomegalovirus serostatus. Both class I and class II loci were covered by HLA typing, at four-digit resolution. Genome-wide SNP genotypes for about three fifths of the roughly 670 donors were used in a later genetic analysis, which treated that subset as a discovery cohort. The study aimed to test whether signatures of past pathogen exposure could be identified by cataloging public T cell receptors. All discovery cohort repertoires had been generated using a single sequencing platform.

The cohort consisted of approximately 690 healthy bone marrow donors. At the time of sampling, all cohort members were nominally healthy, though unrecorded immune exposures were likely present. The donor tested CMV seropositive, placing the donor among the 289 seropositive members of the cohort. Each donor provided a peripheral blood sample, and peripheral blood mononuclear cells were used for TCR beta sequencing. Genomic DNA extraction from the blood cell samples was performed with the Qiagen DNeasy Blood Extraction Kit. The library was generated by the immunoSEQ multiplex PCR assay. For the multiplex PCR, a mixture combining 60 forward primers for TCR Vbeta segments and 13 reverse primers for TCR Jbeta segments was used. The CDR3 region of rearranged TCR beta genes was amplified from genomic DNA with a multiplex PCR assay. Amplified TCR beta libraries were sequenced as 87-base-pair reads on the Illumina HiSeq System. As for the original processing: Across the roughly 670 repertoires, a later analysis counted some 81 million unique TCR beta chains, 8.5 million to 12 million of which were shared by at least two donors. A nearest-neighbor algorithm error-corrected the raw reads and collapsed the reads into unique sequences, merging closely related sequences to remove PCR and sequencing errors. V, D and J gene segments were assigned by aligning CDR3 sequences to IMGT reference sequences. For a sequence to be retained, a match of at least six nucleotides to both a V gene segment and a J gene segment was required. A rearrangement counted as productive if the CDR3 had no stop codons and remained in frame with V and J, and every other rearrangement counted as non-productive. CDR3 was defined by IMGT convention, running from the second conserved V-encoded cysteine to the conserved J-encoded phenylalanine. In an earlier analysis of roughly 610 of the donors, sequences lacking an unambiguous match to a single V gene segment were excluded. In an earlier analysis of approximately 550 of the donors, V segments were called functional above 56.7% productive rearrangements and were called segregating when the between-donor standard deviation exceeded 5%. A statistical classification framework was built to diagnose cytomegalovirus status from the catalog of TCR beta chain sequences. A later analysis assigned V and J genes by comparing TCR nucleotide sequences with IMGT/GENE-DB human TR gene sequences. The TCRdist pipeline was used in a later analysis to assign CDR3 sequences and most-parsimonious VDJ recombination scenarios. In a later analysis, each TCR beta chain was defined by its CDR3 amino acid sequence together with its V-gene family, and reads lacking a unique V-gene family were excluded. In a later analysis, approximately 640 highly shared, low-generation-probability nucleotide sequences were removed to address suspected cross-contamination and a sequencing artifact. A later analysis calculated a clonal expansion index for each public chain from normalized within-repertoire ranks of inferred template counts. In a later analysis, generation probabilities were computed using a VDJ recombination model fitted to out-of-frame rearrangements, and the results were checked against IGoR. In a later analysis, TCR-TCR, TCR-HLA and TCR-CMV co-occurrence was scored with hypergeometric tests, and a repertoire-size bias correction was applied to TCR pairs. To estimate false discovery rates, a later analysis permuted the HLA or CMV assignments 20 times. In a later analysis, co-occurring TCRs were grouped using DBSCAN, with TCRdist sequence similarity added in when clustering inside HLA-allele-positive subsets. Repertoires with fewer than 30,000 or more than 120,000 public chains were left out of co-occurrence clustering, as were several repertoires with anomalous nucleotide sharing. TCRdb took over this immuneACCESS table, retaining in-frame rearrangements with V and J assigned. Such tables are incomplete; in checked studies, under half of the missing clones stem from an unresolved V gene, and the remainder is unexplained. V and J calls and clone size follow that table, whereas D and trimming were derived from the DNA. For this sample the table gives around 120,000 clones, of which about 73% were detected only once. The top ten constitute about 7.8% of the sample.

The CDR3, cysteine through phenylalanine, is 13 amino acids long. Only the CDR3 region is kept as DNA, spanning 39 bases read in frame from base 1. Trimming takes 2 bases from V and 6 bases from J, and the germline ends sit 11 bases apart. From the germline V gene, CDR1 is SGHDT and CDR2 is YYEEEE. This clone was seen a handful of times. Its antigen target is currently unknown. Per-base quality was not reported, and no clone a single base away is much larger than it. The paper's findings and limits, for the study overall: While some public TCRs were present in many individuals, most TCR sequences turned up only very rarely across donors. According to a later analysis, TCR association rates differed among HLA loci, with DRB1 alleles showing the most associated TCRs and HLA-C alleles showing the fewest. Roughly uniform sequencing depth across donors was assumed in presence/absence analyses, although this assumption may not hold. A group of highly shared sequence variants was considered likely to be a technical artifact of the sequencing pipeline. Cytomegalovirus status was reported to be diagnosed by the classifier with high specificity and sensitivity in both the original and validation cohorts. The 87-base-pair reads could not distinguish some IMGT-functional V segments, including TRBV6-2 and TRBV6-3, so those segments were excluded. In a later analysis, some 18,000 TCR beta sequences were associated with specific HLA alleles at a false discovery rate of 0.05. In a later analysis, HLA-associated TCR beta chains were found to be more clonally expanded and to have lower generation probabilities than equally common non-associated chains. According to a later analysis, most CMV-associated TCR beta chains appeared to be HLA-restricted, and the HLA associations seemed to be driven largely by CMV exposure. A further reported finding was that TCR beta sequences accurately predicted the HLA-A and HLA-B alleles for most subjects in the first cohort. A later analysis reported that several top co-occurrence clusters appeared linked to parvovirus B19, influenza, CMV and Epstein-Barr virus. Because HLA typing was missing for some donors at each locus, association tests included only the typed subset. In a later genetic analysis, fewer N-insertions in productive TCRs were reported among donors in an Asian-associated ancestry cluster than the roughly 640-donor mean. Only TCR beta chains were sequenced in this cohort, and the absence of alpha or paired-chain data limited detectable features. The study listed 150 to 200 TCR beta chains as associated with cytomegalovirus. The earlier analysis of about 600 of the donors excluded some 15 rarely observed V segments, including chromosome 9 orphons, because counts were too low. When HLA alleles, especially DR and DQ, strongly co-occurred, TCR associations were difficult to assign to individual alleles. In vitro tests confirmed that a few of the cytomegalovirus-associated TCR beta chains recognize cytomegalovirus antigens. Linkage disequilibrium might explain the correlated functional status among segregating V segments, but an unknown experimental factor could not be excluded. CMV serostatus was the only immune exposure information available for the cohort. The authors suggested that the approach could potentially be extended to other disease states and immunological phenotypes. A later genetic analysis associated a missense DCLRE1C variant with V-gene and J-gene trimming of TCR beta chains, and an independent cohort replicated the association. An earlier analysis of approximately 540 of the donors showed that most TCR beta V segments appeared in productive rearrangements either about 90% or about 30% of the time, which broadly matched IMGT annotations.

The receptor chain draws on TRBV5-6 and TRBJ1-2; the D gene is unclear. Sample: PBMCs. The origin of this receptor is a woman aged 40 to 50 in good health and CMV-seropositive. For the CDR3, the sequence is CASSFHGSHGYTF. The bases are TGTGCCAGCAGCTTCCATGGGAGCCATGGCTACACCTTC.